This T cell receptor (beta chain) was documented in a study of identifying expanded T cells in peripheral blood. Study-wide results and caveats: Clone count variance between roughly 2-week samples rose with total template count.

Healthy donors had no documented immune events, such as infections, while sampled. A note on this clone: Its antigen is unidentified. Within the sample, other DNA sequences also encode this same CDR3.

The CDR3 consists of 14 residues. V shed 1 base, J shed 3 bases, and the junction held 3 bases outside the gene matches. The germline V gene encodes CDR1 SGHRS and CDR2 YFSETQ. Data came from immunoSEQ multiplex PCR; TCRdb stores just in-frame clones and leaves some out. Among 100,000 to 150,000 clones listed, around four fifths were seen once. The clonotype originates from a person between 18 and 70 years old in good health. Sequencing was performed on blood. The genes are TRBV5-1 and TRBJ1-2; 7 nucleotides line up with TRBD1. The CDR3 DNA follows: TGCGCCAGCAGCTTGCCAGGGGGTGACTATGGCTACACCTTC. Translating it yields CASSLPGGDYGYTF.